This is a list of T cell receptor beta chains from one sample in a study of blood T cell repertoires in COVID-19. Libraries were prepared by immunoSEQ multiplex PCR; TCRdb keeps only in-frame clonotypes and omits some of them. This table holds about 340,000 clones, approximately 82% found once. Sequencing was done on a sample of peripheral blood. These receptors were taken from a young man with active or convalescent COVID-19. The CDR3 runs from the conserved cysteine through the conserved F or W. The order of the fields is clone size, J gene, D gene, V gene, CDR3 protein, CDR3 DNA. The D gene is left open where the match is weak. Clone size is given for some rows only: seen once, a few or many times, or a class if the clone is expanded.

>-|TRBJ1-4|-|TRBV19
CASSIDLRPSDEKLFF
TGTGCCAGTAGTATAGATCTCAGGCCTTCGGATGAAAAACTGTTTTTT
>-|TRBJ2-5|-|TRBV3-1/TRBV3-2
CASSKGAAIQETQYF
TGTGCCAGCAGCAAAGGGGCAGCCATTCAAGAGACCCAGTACTTC
>-|TRBJ2-1|TRBD1|TRBV7-9
CASSLGQGSTEQFF
TGTGCCAGCAGCTTAGGACAGGGCAGTACTGAGCAGTTCTTC
>few|TRBJ2-1|TRBD2|TRBV7-9
CASSIFTSGNNEQFF
TGTGCCAGCAGTATTTTCACTAGCGGGAACAATGAGCAGTTCTTC
>-|TRBJ2-3|-|TRBV7-8
CACLQGVAETSTDTQYF
TGTGCCTGCCTCCAAGGGGTAGCGGAAACGTCCACAGATACGCAGTATTTT
>once|TRBJ1-2|-|TRBV7-9
CASSSSQGSGGYTF
TGTGCCAGCAGCTCTAGTCAGGGCTCGGGTGGCTACACCTTC
>-|TRBJ1-5|-|TRBV7-5
CVRSSCAGQPQHF
TGTGTCAGAAGCTCATGTGCCGGGCAGCCCCAGCATTTT
>-|TRBJ2-5|TRBD1|TRBV2
CASSGDRKETQYF
TGTGCCAGTTCTGGGGACAGGAAAGAGACCCAGTACTTC
>-|TRBJ2-7|-|TRBV4-1
CASSRVEGGSYEQYF
TGCGCCAGCAGCCGAGTAGAAGGAGGTTCCTACGAGCAGTACTTC
>-|TRBJ1-2|-|TRBV3-1/TRBV3-2
CASSQDPGSYTF
TGTGCCAGCAGCCAAGATCCCGGGAGCTACACCTTC
>-|TRBJ2-7|TRBD2|TRBV7-2
CASSFDGRGIDEQYF
TGTGCCAGCAGCTTTGACGGGAGGGGGATCGACGAGCAGTACTTC
>-|TRBJ1-1|-|TRBV29-1
CSVEDGRGTFF
TGCAGCGTTGAAGACGGCCGGGGAACTTTCTTT
>-|TRBJ1-3|-|TRBV10-3
CAISRTGAISGNTIYF
TGTGCCATCAGTAGAACAGGTGCTATCTCTGGAAACACCATATATTTT
>-|TRBJ2-3|-|TRBV18
CASSRSPTETGTQYF
TGTGCCAGCTCACGGTCCCCTACTGAAACGGGTACGCAGTATTTT
>-|TRBJ2-7|-|TRBV12-2
CASRPQRGYHEQYF
TGTGCAAGTCGCCCCCAGAGGGGGTACCACGAGCAGTACTTC
>-|TRBJ1-1|-|TRBV29-1
CSVLKGDGAEAFF
TGCAGCGTTCTTAAGGGGGATGGTGCTGAAGCTTTCTTT
>-|TRBJ2-7|TRBD1|TRBV3-1/TRBV3-2
CASSQDPGGEDEQYF
TGTGCCAGCAGCCAAGATCCAGGGGGCGAAGACGAGCAGTACTTC
>-|TRBJ2-5|TRBD2|TRBV15
CAAGGETQYF
TGTGCCGCGGGAGGAGAGACCCAGTACTTC
>-|TRBJ1-1|-|TRBV10-3
CAISDPVRKRTEAFF
TGTGCCATCAGTGACCCTGTACGGAAGCGGACTGAAGCTTTCTTT
>-|TRBJ2-3|-|TRBV24-1
CATSRGHRDTQYF
TGTGCCACCAGTAGGGGACATCGTGATACGCAGTATTTT
>-|TRBJ2-2|TRBD1|TRBV5-5
CASSSGQGGTGELFF
TGTGCCAGCAGCTCAGGACAGGGGGGCACCGGGGAGCTGTTTTTT
>once|TRBJ1-6|-|TRBV5-6
CASSPGASPLHF
TGTGCCAGCAGCCCAGGGGCCTCACCCCTCCACTTT